This T cell receptor beta chain appears in the sequencing data of a study of OX40 agonist ivuxolimab in advanced cancers. Measured with immunoSEQ multiplex PCR; TCRdb has only the in-frame clones, and not every one. Of fewer than 70,000 clones in the sample, roughly 85% were seen once. Systemic immunosuppression or autoimmune disease history was grounds to exclude patients. The study sampled blood at baseline, cycle 4 day 1, and cycle 7 day 1. Study-level points and caveats: Doses of 0.1 to 3.0 mg/kg were accompanied by clonal expansion of CD4+ and CD8+ blood T cells by week 6.

CDR1 and CDR2 from the germline V gene are LNHDA and SQIVND (reference sequence). Trimming shortened V by 5 bases and J by 0 bases, and 10 bases separated the two germline ends. The CDR3 runs 15 residues. Points on this clone: Its antigen is as yet unknown.

Specimen: CD4+ or CD8+ T cells sorted from blood, collected in a trial of the OX40 agonist ivuxolimab. The clonotype was recovered from an adult with an advanced solid tumor such as melanoma, head and neck, liver or kidney cancer. This chain links TRBV19 with TRBJ1-4, with TRBD1 as a possible D gene (5 bases). The CDR3 loop reads CASSATDATNEKLFF. The CDR3 DNA sequence: TGTGCCAGTAGTGCGACAGATGCAACTAATGAAAAACTGTTTTTT.